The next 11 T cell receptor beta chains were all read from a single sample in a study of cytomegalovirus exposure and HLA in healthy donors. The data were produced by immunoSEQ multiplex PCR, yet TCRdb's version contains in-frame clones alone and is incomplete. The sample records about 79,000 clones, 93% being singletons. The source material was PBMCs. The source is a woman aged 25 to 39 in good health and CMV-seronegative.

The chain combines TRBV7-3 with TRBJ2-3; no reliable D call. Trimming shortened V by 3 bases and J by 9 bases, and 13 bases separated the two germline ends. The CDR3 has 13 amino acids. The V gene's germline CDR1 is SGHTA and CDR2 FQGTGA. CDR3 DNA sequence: TGTGCCAGCAGCTTGGAGTTCGTTGGCACGCAGTATTTT. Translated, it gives CASSLEFVGTQYF.

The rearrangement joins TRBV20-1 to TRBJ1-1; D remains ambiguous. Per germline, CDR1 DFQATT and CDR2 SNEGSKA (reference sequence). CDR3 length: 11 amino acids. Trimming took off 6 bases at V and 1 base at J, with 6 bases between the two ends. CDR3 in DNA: TGCAGTGCCCCCCGGAACACTGAAGCTTTCTTT. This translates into CSAPRNTEAFF.

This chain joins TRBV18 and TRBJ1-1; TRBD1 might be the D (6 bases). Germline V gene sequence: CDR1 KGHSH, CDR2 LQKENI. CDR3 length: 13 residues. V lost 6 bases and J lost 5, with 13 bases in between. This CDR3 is CASSHRDRTEAFF. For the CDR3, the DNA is TGTGCCAGCTCCCACAGGGATCGAACTGAAGCTTTCTTT.

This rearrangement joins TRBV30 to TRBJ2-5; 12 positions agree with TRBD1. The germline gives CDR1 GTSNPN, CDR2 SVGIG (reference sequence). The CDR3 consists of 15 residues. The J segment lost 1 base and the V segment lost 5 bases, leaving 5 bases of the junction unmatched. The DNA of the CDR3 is TGTGCCTGGGGGGGACAGGGGGCATCCCAAGAGACCCAGTACTTC. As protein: CAWGGQGASQETQYF.

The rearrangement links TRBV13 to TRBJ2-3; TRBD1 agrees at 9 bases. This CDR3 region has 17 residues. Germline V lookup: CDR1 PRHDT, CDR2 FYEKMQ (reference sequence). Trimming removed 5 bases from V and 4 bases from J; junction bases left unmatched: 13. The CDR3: CASSLHTGGRGADTQYF. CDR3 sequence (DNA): TGTGCCAGCAGCCTCCATACAGGGGGCCGTGGGGCAGATACGCAGTATTTT.

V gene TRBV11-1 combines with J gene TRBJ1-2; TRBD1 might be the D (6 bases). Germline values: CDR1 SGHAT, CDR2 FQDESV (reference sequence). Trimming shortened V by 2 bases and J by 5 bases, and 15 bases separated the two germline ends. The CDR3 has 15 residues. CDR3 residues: CASSLKAGEWYGYTF. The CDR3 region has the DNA TGTGCCAGCAGCTTAAAGGCAGGGGAGTGGTATGGCTACACCTTC.

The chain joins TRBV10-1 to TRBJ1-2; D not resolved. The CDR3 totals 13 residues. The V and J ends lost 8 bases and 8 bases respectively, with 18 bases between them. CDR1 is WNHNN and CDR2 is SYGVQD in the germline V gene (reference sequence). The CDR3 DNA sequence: TGCGCCAGCCCTCCAACGGGGTCAGGCGGCTACACCTTC. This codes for CASPPTGSGGYTF.

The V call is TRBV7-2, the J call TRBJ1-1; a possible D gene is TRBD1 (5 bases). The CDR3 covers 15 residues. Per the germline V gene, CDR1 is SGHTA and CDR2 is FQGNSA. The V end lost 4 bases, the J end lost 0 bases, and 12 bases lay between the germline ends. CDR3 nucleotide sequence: TGTGCCAGCAGCTGGAAGACAGTCGTGAACACTGAAGCTTTCTTT. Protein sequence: CASSWKTVVNTEAFF.

DNA for the CDR3: TGCGCCAGCAGCCAAGAAGAAGGAGGGAACACTGAAGCTTTCTTT. Translated: CASSQEEGGNTEAFF. V and J are TRBV4-1 and TRBJ1-1; D is undetermined. The V gene's germline CDR1 is MGHRA and CDR2 YSYEKL. This CDR3 is 15 amino acids long. Trimming took 0 bases from V and 1 from J, leaving 9 bases between them.

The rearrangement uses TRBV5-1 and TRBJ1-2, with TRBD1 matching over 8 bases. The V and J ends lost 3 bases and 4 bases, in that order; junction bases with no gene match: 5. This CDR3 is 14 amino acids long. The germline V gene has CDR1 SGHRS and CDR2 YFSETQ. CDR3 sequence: CASSWGQASYGYTF. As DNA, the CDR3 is TGCGCCAGCAGCTGGGGACAGGCCTCCTATGGCTACACCTTC.

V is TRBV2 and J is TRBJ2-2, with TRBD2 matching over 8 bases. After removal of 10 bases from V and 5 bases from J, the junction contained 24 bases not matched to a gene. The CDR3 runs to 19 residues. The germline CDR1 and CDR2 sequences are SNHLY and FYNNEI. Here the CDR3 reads CATRRGVSGKIRGTGELFF. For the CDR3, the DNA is TGTGCCACCCGGCGGGGAGTTAGCGGGAAAATTCGGGGAACCGGGGAGCTGTTTTTT.